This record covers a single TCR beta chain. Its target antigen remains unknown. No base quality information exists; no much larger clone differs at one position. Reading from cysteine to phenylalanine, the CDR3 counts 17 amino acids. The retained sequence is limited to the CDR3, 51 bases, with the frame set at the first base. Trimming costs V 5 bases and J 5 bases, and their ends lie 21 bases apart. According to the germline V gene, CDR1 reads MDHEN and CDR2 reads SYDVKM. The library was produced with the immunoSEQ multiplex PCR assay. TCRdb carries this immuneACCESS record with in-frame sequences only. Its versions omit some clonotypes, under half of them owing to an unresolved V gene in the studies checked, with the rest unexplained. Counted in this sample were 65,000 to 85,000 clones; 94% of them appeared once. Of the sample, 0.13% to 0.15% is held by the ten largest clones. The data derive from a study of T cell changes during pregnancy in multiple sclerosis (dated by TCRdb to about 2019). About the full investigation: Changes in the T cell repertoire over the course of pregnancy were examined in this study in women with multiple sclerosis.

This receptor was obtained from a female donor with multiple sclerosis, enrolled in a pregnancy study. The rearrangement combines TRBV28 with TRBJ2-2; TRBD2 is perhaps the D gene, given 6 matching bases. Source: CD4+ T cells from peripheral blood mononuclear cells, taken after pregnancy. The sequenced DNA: TGTGCCAGCAGTCCCCACACGGGACTCCCCGGAACCGGGGAGCTGTTTTTT. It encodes CASSPHTGLPGTGELFF.